This T cell receptor beta chain was retrieved from a study of shared clonotypes between healthy human individuals. The study's findings and limits: Only blood was sampled; tissue repertoires likely differ.

On this clone itself: The antigen remains unidentified.

Each sorted subset replicate got 200 ng genomic DNA, 30,000 or so genomes. Clones were read by immunoSEQ multiplex PCR, and TCRdb kept only the in-frame ones, dropping some. The sample has about 2.2 million clones, roughly 93% seen once; the top ten hold less than 2%. This CDR3 is built from 14 residues. V shed 6 bases, J shed 5 bases, and the junction held 10 bases outside the gene matches. Germline V CDR1 and CDR2: SGHDT, YYEEEE. Naive CD8 isolation took CD45RO-negative cells positively selected for CCR7 and excluded terminally differentiated effector memory CD45RA+ cells. The chain uses TRBV5-6 and TRBJ2-7; 8 bases are a match to TRBD2. The TCR originated in a man aged 18 to 35 in good health. Some clones in this sample may be carry-over from other donors' samples. Sequencing input: naive CD8+ T cells from PBMCs. DNA of the CDR3: TGTGCCAGCACCGTGGGCGGGAGGATCGACGAGCAGTACTTC. Translated: CASTVGGRIDEQYF.